These 10 T cell receptor beta chains came from one sample sequenced in a study of CD8+CD57+ T cells in acquired aplastic anemia. The study profiled TCR beta VDJ and CDR3 using genomic DNA as template. TCRdb re-derived calls from the reads in MiXCR, one entry per CDR3 protein. The table has about 170,000 distinct CDR3 sequences, approximately 40% seen once. Source material: sorted CD4+, CD8+, or CD8+CD57+ T cells (not recorded which) from PBMCs. The receptors were sampled from a human donor in good health.

The J gene is TRBJ1-5, the V gene TRBV5-1, with D maybe TRBD1 (5 bases). CDR3 length: 13 amino acids. V was clipped by 4 bases and J by 5 bases, with 10 bases between them. Germline CDR1 SGHRS, CDR2 YFSETQ. The CDR3 loop reads CASSLDRDQPQHF. The CDR3 coding sequence is TGCGCCAGCAGCCTTGACAGAGATCAGCCCCAGCATTTT.

The V and J genes are TRBV30 and TRBJ1-2, with 7 bases fitting TRBD1. CDR1 GTSNPN and CDR2 SVGIG come from the germline V gene (reference sequence). This CDR3 contains 13 residues. The J segment lost 2 bases and the V segment lost 7 bases, leaving 7 bases of the junction unmatched. The CDR3 DNA reads as TGTGCCTTTAAATACAGGGGAAACTATGGCTACACCTTC. Translated, it gives CAFKYRGNYGYTF.

There are many counts of this clonotype. V gene TRBV5-1 combines with J gene TRBJ2-3; D not certain. The V gene lost 0 bases and the J gene lost 3 bases, with 8 bases spanning the gap. This CDR3 is 14 amino acids long. CDR1 is SGHRS, CDR2 YFSETQ, per germline. CDR3 amino acids: CASSLAVPTDTQYF. DNA for the CDR3: TGCGCCAGCAGCTTGGCCGTCCCGACAGATACGCAGTATTTT.

The genes are TRBV2 and TRBJ2-3; 7 bases fit TRBD1. CDR3 length: 15 amino acids. Germline CDR1 SNHLY, CDR2 FYNNEI. Trimming took 3 bases from V and 1 from J; bases not matched to a gene: 4. DNA for the CDR3: TGTGCCAGCAGTGAGGACAGGCGAGGCACAGATACGCAGTATTTT. Translating it yields CASSEDRRGTDTQYF.

To note about this clonotype: Just one base apart from a much larger clone, this may be a read error. This chain connects TRBV7-3 to TRBJ2-2, with D perhaps matching TRBD1 or TRBD2 (7 bases each). CDR3 length: 18 amino acids. Germline V gene sequence: CDR1 SGHTA, CDR2 FQGTGA. The CDR3 DNA follows: TGTGCCAGCAGCTTCCCCCGGGGAGGGGGCTGGGGCACCGGGGAGCTGCTTTTT. Translating it yields CASSFPRGGGWGTGELLF.

The rearrangement uses TRBV29-1 and TRBJ1-5; D is possibly TRBD1 (5 bases). This CDR3 contains 15 residues. Trimming cost V 4 bases and J 3 bases, with 16 bases left between them. CDR1 and CDR2 from the germline V gene are SQVTM and ANQGSEA. As DNA, the CDR3 is TGCAGCGTTGGTGGGGGGAATGGGGACAATCAGCCCCAGCATTTT. Amino acid sequence: CSVGGGNGDNQPQHF.

V gene TRBV19 combines with J gene TRBJ1-1; no definite D call. CDR3 size: 12 residues. V was cut by 5 bases and J by 1 base, with 5 bases left in between. Germline V CDR1 and CDR2: LNHDA, SQIVND (reference sequence). CDR3 region: CASSPQNTEAFF. CDR3 DNA sequence: TGTGCCAGTAGTCCGCAGAACACTGAAGCTTTCTTT.

This clonotype was seen many times. The V gene is TRBV5-1, the J gene TRBJ1-3; the D gene is possibly TRBD1 (5 bases). Between the trimmed V and J ends, which lost 4 bases and 2 bases, there was a span of 10 bases. The CDR3 loop spans 14 amino acids. CDR1 and CDR2 from the germline V gene are SGHRS and YFSETQ. In DNA form, the CDR3 reads TGCGCCAGCAGCCCGGGGGGAGCTGGAAACACCATATATTTT. It specifies CASSPGGAGNTIYF.

This sequence joins TRBV6-2 or TRBV6-3 and TRBJ2-7; tentatively, D is TRBD2 (5 bases). The CDR3 totals 14 residues. Trimming left V 2 bases short and J 0 bases short, with 8 bases between. From germline, CDR1 is MNHEY and CDR2 SVGEGT. The CDR3 bases are TGTGCCAGCAGTTACGCGGGCCGCTCCTACGAGCAGTACTTC. This sequence encodes CASSYAGRSYEQYF.

In this sample, this clonotype turned up many times. The chain employs TRBV7-8 and TRBJ2-3; 8 bases are shared with TRBD2. The CDR3 covers 15 residues. Per germline, CDR1 SGHVS and CDR2 FQNEAQ. With V trimmed by 8 bases and J by 2 bases, 9 bases remained unmatched. Here the CDR3 reads CASYTGRAVTDTQYF. CDR3 coding DNA: TGTGCCAGCTACACCGGGAGGGCGGTCACAGATACGCAGTATTTT.